The 30 T cell receptor beta chains in this list originate from one sample, sequenced in a study of T cells after yellow fever vaccination. Each CDR3 protein gets one entry after TCRdb re-called the 5' RACE reads with MiXCR. The data show about 350,000 distinct CDR3 sequences, with roughly 12% seen just once and around 18% held by the top ten. This specimen consisted of PBMCs, obtained on the day of the first yellow fever vaccination. The receptor source for this set is a man between 18 and 35 years old who received the YFV17D yellow fever vaccine.

This clonotype was seen a few times. The V call is TRBV21-1, the J call TRBJ2-7; the table's D call, TRBD1, has no DNA check behind it. TRBV21-1 is a pseudogene locus. CDR3 length equals 17 residues. CDR3 in amino acids: CASSKVKVGTARYEQYF. CDR3 DNA sequence: TGTGCCAGCAGCAAAGTTAAGGTGGGGACAGCCCGCTACGAGCAGTACTTC.

The DNA of the CDR3 is TGTGCCACTGGACGTGCCAAAAACATTCAGTACTTC. Protein: CATGRAKNIQYF. The rearrangement uses TRBV6-5 and TRBJ2-4; D is unresolved. The CDR3 is 12 amino acids. V gave up 10 bases and J gave up 1 base, with 8 bases separating them. Germline V gives CDR1 MNHEY, CDR2 SVGAGI.

There are a few counts of this clonotype. This chain joins TRBV20-1 and TRBJ2-5, with D uncertain. The CDR3 runs to 14 residues. V was trimmed by 0 bases and J by 5 bases, leaving 13 bases between them. Germline CDR1 is DFQATT and CDR2 is SNEGSKA (reference sequence). This CDR3 is CSARDRSGFETQYF. DNA for the CDR3: TGCAGTGCTAGAGATCGATCGGGCTTTGAGACCCAGTACTTC.

This chain uses TRBV20-1 with TRBJ2-1; TRBD1 matches 9 bases. The CDR3 length is 15 residues. J was trimmed by 10 bases and V by 4 bases; bases with no gene match: 14. Germline V CDR1 and CDR2: DFQATT, SNEGSKA (reference sequence). Written as DNA, the CDR3 is TGCAGTGCTACTTTTCCGGGACAGGGTCGCGGCGAGCAGTTCTTC. Its translation: CSATFPGQGRGEQFF.

This clonotype appeared a few times. This chain uses TRBV7-3 with TRBJ2-3; 7 bases fit TRBD2. Germline V gene lookup returns CDR1 SGHTA and CDR2 FQGTGA. Unmatched junction bases numbered 7, after V lost 5 bases and J lost 2 bases. This CDR3 region has 15 residues. DNA of the CDR3: TGTGCCAGCAGCCCAGCTAGCGGCTTCACAGATACGCAGTATTTT. Its protein is CASSPASGFTDTQYF.

In this sample, this clonotype turned up a few times. The genes are TRBV5-1 and TRBJ1-1, with D perhaps TRBD1 (5 bases). Between the trimmed V and J ends, which lost 0 bases and 4 bases, there was a span of 10 bases. CDR3 size: 14 residues. From germline, CDR1 is SGHRS and CDR2 YFSETQ. CDR3 sequence (DNA): TGCGCCAGCAGCTTGGCAGTGAGGGGCACTGAAGCTTTCTTT. As protein: CASSLAVRGTEAFF.

V gene TRBV7-3 combines with J gene TRBJ2-1, with 9 positions matching TRBD1. Germline V gene data show CDR1 as SGHTA and CDR2 as FQGTGA. Unmatched junction bases numbered 16, after V lost 5 bases and J lost 5 bases. This CDR3 region has 18 residues. The chain's CDR3 is CASSPLPGQGGHDNEQFF. DNA of the CDR3: TGTGCCAGCAGCCCACTCCCGGGACAGGGCGGACACGACAATGAGCAGTTCTTC.

This clonotype came up a few times. This chain uses TRBV5-1 with TRBJ2-2; no reliable D call. V dropped 0 bases and J dropped 7 bases, with 10 bases sitting between them. The germline CDR1 and CDR2 sequences are SGHRS and YFSETQ. The length of the CDR3 is 14 residues. In nucleotides, the CDR3 is TGCGCCAGCAGCTTGGGTTGGGAAGGCGGGGAGCTGTTTTTT. Protein: CASSLGWEGGELFF.

This chain connects TRBV6-1 to TRBJ2-1; possibly TRBD1 for D (5 bases). V lost 6 bases, J lost 0 bases, and 15 bases lay in between. This CDR3 region has 16 residues. Germline CDR1 MNHNS, CDR2 SASEGT. The CDR3 coding sequence is TGTGCCAGCAGCATGACAGCTCTTTCCTCCTACAATGAGCAGTTCTTC. Its translation is CASSMTALSSYNEQFF.

This clonotype was counted between two and nine times. V usage is TRBV5-1 and J usage is TRBJ2-2; D gene unclear. Trimming removed 7 bases from V and 2 bases from J, with 15 bases in between. The CDR3 sequence is 15 residues long. Germline V gene data show CDR1 as SGHRS and CDR2 as YFSETQ. Here the CDR3 reads CASVAGTSNTGELFF. The CDR3 coding sequence is TGCGCCAGCGTCGCAGGAACCAGCAACACCGGGGAGCTGTTTTTT.

This clonotype has only a few counts. The chain links TRBV19 to TRBJ2-7, with TRBD1 matching 10 bases. Germline CDR1 is LNHDA and CDR2 is SQIVND (reference sequence). This CDR3 has 13 residues. J lost 4 bases, V lost 7 bases, and 4 bases had no gene match. The CDR3 is CASNPGQGYEQYF. CDR3 bases: TGTGCCAGTAACCCGGGACAGGGGTACGAGCAGTACTTC.

The gene calls are TRBV4-1 and TRBJ1-1, with D uncertain. Germline V gene data show CDR1 as MGHRA and CDR2 as YSYEKL. V lost 3 bases and J 1 base, leaving 6 bases between the germline ends. This CDR3 has 13 residues. CDR3 region: CASSHLGNTEAFF. The CDR3 DNA reads as TGCGCCAGCAGCCACTTAGGGAACACTGAAGCTTTCTTT.

This clonotype was seen only a few times. The V and J genes are TRBV7-2 and TRBJ2-3; TRBD2 aligns across 7 bases. In germline, CDR1 is SGHTA, CDR2 FQGNSA. The CDR3 extends over 16 amino acids. V lost 7 bases to trimming and J lost 4 bases; unmatched junction nucleotides: 14. The chain's CDR3 is CASTPGMGGVADTQYF. CDR3 nucleotide sequence: TGTGCCAGCACCCCTGGGATGGGGGGGGTTGCAGATACGCAGTATTTT.

This clonotype appeared a few times. J is TRBJ2-7 and V is TRBV7-2; 7 nucleotides align to TRBD1. Germline CDR1 is SGHTA and CDR2 is FQGNSA. Trimming at V came to 0 bases and at J to 4 bases, leaving 6 bases not matched to a gene. CDR3 size: 15 residues. As DNA, the CDR3 is TGTGCCAGCAGCTTAGCAGCGGCAGGGGGTTACGAGCAGTACGTC. Translation: CASSLAAAGGYEQYV.

V is TRBV5-1 and J is TRBJ2-5; D may be TRBD2 (6 bases). V shed 5 bases and J shed 4 bases, with 15 bases lying between them. This CDR3 comprises 14 residues. CDR1 is SGHRS and CDR2 is YFSETQ in the germline V gene. CDR3 sequence: CASSPGLITETQYF. The CDR3 DNA sequence: TGCGCCAGCAGTCCGGGACTTATAACAGAGACCCAGTACTTC.

This sequence joins TRBV12-3 or TRBV12-4 and TRBJ1-5, with D possibly being TRBD1 (6 bases). With 6 bases removed from V and 6 bases from J, the gap between germline ends came to 15 bases. CDR3 length equals 14 residues. The CDR3 nucleotides read TGTGCCAGCAGCCTCCCCCGGGGGGCTCAGCCCCAGCATTTT. The encoded protein is CASSLPRGAQPQHF.

A few counts support this clonotype. The chain couples TRBV4-1 to TRBJ1-6; D is unclear. V was clipped by 2 bases and J by 7 bases, with 15 bases between them. The CDR3 has 16 amino acids. Germline V lookup: CDR1 MGHRA, CDR2 YSYEKL. CDR3 loop: CASSQRSGNRNSPLHF. CDR3 DNA sequence: TGCGCCAGCAGCCAAAGGTCGGGTAATCGGAATTCACCCCTCCACTTT.

About this clonotype itself: A much larger clone lies a single base off, so this may be a read error. This chain uses TRBV5-6 with TRBJ1-6; maybe TRBD1 (5 bases). Trimming took 5 bases from V and 7 from J, leaving 13 bases between them. This CDR3 contains 14 residues. Germline loops: CDR1 SGHDT, CDR2 YYEEEE. In nucleotides, the CDR3 is TGTGCCAGCAGTTACCGGGACGGGAATTCACCCCTCCACTTT. Translation: CASSYRDGNSPLHF.

This clonotype was counted at least ten times. This chain links TRBV7-9 with TRBJ2-7, with 7 nucleotides matching TRBD1. The CDR3 spans 15 residues. CDR1 is SEHNR and CDR2 is FQNEAQ in the germline V gene (reference sequence). The V and J ends lost 4 bases and 2 bases, in that order; junction bases with no gene match: 8. The CDR3 DNA follows: TGTGCCAGCAGCTCACCTACAGGGGTACCCTACGAGCAGTACGTC. Protein: CASSSPTGVPYEQYV.

This clonotype was seen repeatedly, ten times or more. This chain connects TRBV6-5 to TRBJ2-3; possible D gene TRBD1, 6 bases. The CDR3 runs to 15 residues. Germline V lookup: CDR1 MNHEY, CDR2 SVGAGI. V was shortened by 4 bases and J by 2 bases, with 13 bases between the two germline ends. The CDR3 DNA reads as TGTGCCAGCAGTTTCTCCGGGACAACCACAGATACGCAGTATTTT. This sequence encodes CASSFSGTTTDTQYF.

This clonotype was seen a few times. This sequence joins TRBV12-3 or TRBV12-4 and TRBJ1-5; no reliable D call. With 2 bases removed from V and 5 bases from J, the gap between germline ends came to 10 bases. This CDR3 spans 14 amino acids. The CDR3 region is CASSLKRRHQPQHF. In DNA, the CDR3 is TGTGCCAGCAGTTTAAAGAGGAGGCATCAGCCCCAGCATTTT.

This chain links TRBV12-3 or TRBV12-4 with TRBJ2-3, with 12 nucleotides matching TRBD2. The trim removed 5 bases at V and 2 bases at J, leaving 5 bases unmatched. The CDR3 is 16 amino acids. The chain's CDR3 is CASSITSGGFTDTQYF. CDR3 in DNA: TGTGCCAGCAGTATCACTAGCGGGGGGTTCACAGATACGCAGTATTTT.

This clonotype was counted a few times. Here the CDR3 DNA reads TGTGCCAGCAGTTTGACCTCTAAGGGGGGCTACACCTTC. Translating gives CASSLTSKGGYTF. The chain carries TRBV12-3 or TRBV12-4 and TRBJ1-2; D may be TRBD1 (5 bases). The CDR3 runs 13 residues. V was pared by 3 bases and J by 8 bases, with 13 bases between.

The V gene is TRBV20-1, the J gene TRBJ2-3; D possibly matches TRBD1 or TRBD2 (5 bases each). CDR1 and CDR2 from the germline V gene are DFQATT and SNEGSKA (reference sequence). With 0 bases removed from V and 0 bases from J, the gap between germline ends came to 13 bases. This CDR3 region has 16 residues. CDR3: CSARDLGAASTDTQYF. CDR3 nucleotide sequence: TGCAGTGCTAGAGATCTCGGGGCCGCTAGCACAGATACGCAGTATTTT.

This clonotype was recorded a few times. In DNA form, the CDR3 reads TGCGCCAGCAGTCCCGATCGGACAGGGAAGCCCTATGGCTACACCTTC. This encodes CASSPDRTGKPYGYTF. The chain employs TRBV23-1 and TRBJ1-2; 8 bases align to TRBD1. TRBV23-1 is an ORF; its function is uncertain. J gave up 4 bases and V 4 bases, and 11 bases lay outside the gene matches. This CDR3 has 16 residues.

This clonotype was seen at least ten times. The chain joins TRBV7-9 to TRBJ1-1, with no clear D. Germline assignment: CDR1 SEHNR and CDR2 FQNEAQ (reference sequence). The V end was cut by 5 bases, the J end by 1 base, with 5 bases between. The CDR3 length is 12 residues. The CDR3 nucleotides read TGTGCCAGCAGCCCGAAGAACACTGAAGCTTTCTTT. Its protein product is CASSPKNTEAFF. Supplemented by reference TRBV7-9 and TRBJ1-1, the full variable domain reads DTGVSQNPRHKITKRGQNVTFRCDPISEHNRLYWYRQTLGQGPEFLTYFQNEAQLEKSRLLSDRFSAERPKGSFSTLEIQRTEQGDSAMYLCASSPKNTEAFFGQGTRLTVV.

The chain joins TRBV12-5 to TRBJ1-6; 7 bases are shared with TRBD1. V was clipped by 3 bases and J by 4 bases; unmatched bases: 6. This CDR3 has 16 residues. Per the germline V gene, CDR1 is LGHNT and CDR2 is FRNRAP. Written as DNA, the CDR3 is TGTGCTAGTGGTTTTTTCTCGGGACAGTATAATTCACCCCTCCACTTT. Residues: CASGFFSGQYNSPLHF.

The rearrangement uses TRBV15 and TRBJ2-7; weak D call: TRBD2 (6 bases). Per the germline V gene, CDR1 is LNHNV and CDR2 is YYDKDF (reference sequence). Trimming removed 0 bases at V and 2 bases at J, with 20 bases between. The CDR3 is made up of 18 amino acids. The CDR3, as DNA: TGTGCCACCAGCAGAGATCGCCGGGGGAACGAACCTCCCTACGAGCAGTACTTC. Translating it yields CATSRDRRGNEPPYEQYF.

The chain is built from TRBV2 and TRBJ2-1, with 7 bases matching TRBD2. Germline CDR1 SNHLY, CDR2 FYNNEI. There are 12 residues in the CDR3. The V and J ends lost 7 bases and 8 bases, in that order; junction bases with no gene match: 5. The CDR3 DNA sequence: TGTGCCAGCATACTAGCGAGCGATGAGCAGTTCTTC. Its protein product is CASILASDEQFF.

This clonotype was counted many times. The V gene is TRBV7-3, the J gene TRBJ2-3; 14 bases are a match to TRBD2. Germline CDR1 is SGHTA and CDR2 is FQGTGA. CDR3 size: 15 residues. The J segment lost 4 bases and the V segment lost 5 bases, leaving 2 bases of the junction unmatched. In DNA form, the CDR3 reads TGTGCCAGCAGCCCGGGACTAGCGGGGGCAGATACGCAGTATTTT. Protein product: CASSPGLAGADTQYF.